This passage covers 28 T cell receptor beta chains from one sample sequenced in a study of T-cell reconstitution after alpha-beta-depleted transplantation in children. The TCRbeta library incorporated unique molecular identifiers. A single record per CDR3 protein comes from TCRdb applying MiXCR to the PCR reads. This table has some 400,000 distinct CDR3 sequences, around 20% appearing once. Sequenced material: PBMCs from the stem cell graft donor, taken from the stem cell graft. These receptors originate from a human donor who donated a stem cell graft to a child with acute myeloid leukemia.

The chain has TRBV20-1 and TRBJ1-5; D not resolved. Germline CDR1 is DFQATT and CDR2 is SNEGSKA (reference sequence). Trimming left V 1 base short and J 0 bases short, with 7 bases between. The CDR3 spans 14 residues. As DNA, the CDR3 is TGCAGTGCTAGAGGCGGCTATAGCAATCAGCCCCAGCATTTT. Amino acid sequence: CSARGGYSNQPQHF.

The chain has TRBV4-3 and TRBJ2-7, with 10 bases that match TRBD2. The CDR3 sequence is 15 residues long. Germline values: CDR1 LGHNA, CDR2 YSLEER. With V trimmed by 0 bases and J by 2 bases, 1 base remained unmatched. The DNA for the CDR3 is TGCGCCAGCAGCCAAGAAAGCGGGAGGGCCTACGAGCAGTACTTC. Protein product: CASSQESGRAYEQYF.

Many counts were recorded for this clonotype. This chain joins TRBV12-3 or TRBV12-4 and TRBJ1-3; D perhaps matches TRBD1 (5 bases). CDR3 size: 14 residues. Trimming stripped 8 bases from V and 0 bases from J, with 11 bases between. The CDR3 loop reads CASRGTPSGNTIYF. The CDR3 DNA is TGTGCCAGCCGAGGGACTCCCTCTGGAAACACCATATATTTT.

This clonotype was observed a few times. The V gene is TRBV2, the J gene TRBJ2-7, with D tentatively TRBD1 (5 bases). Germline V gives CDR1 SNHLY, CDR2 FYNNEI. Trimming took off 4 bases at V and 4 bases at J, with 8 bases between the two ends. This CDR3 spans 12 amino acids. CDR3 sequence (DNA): TGTGCCAGCAGTGGGGGCCAATACGAGCAGTACTTC. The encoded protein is CASSGGQYEQYF.

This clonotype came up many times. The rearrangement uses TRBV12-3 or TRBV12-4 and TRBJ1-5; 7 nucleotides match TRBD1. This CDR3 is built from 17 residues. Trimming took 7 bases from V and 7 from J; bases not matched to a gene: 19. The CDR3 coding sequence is TGTGCCAGCAATGCGGGAGGGGGCTCAATCCAAAGGCAGCCCCAGCATTTT. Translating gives CASNAGGGSIQRQPQHF.

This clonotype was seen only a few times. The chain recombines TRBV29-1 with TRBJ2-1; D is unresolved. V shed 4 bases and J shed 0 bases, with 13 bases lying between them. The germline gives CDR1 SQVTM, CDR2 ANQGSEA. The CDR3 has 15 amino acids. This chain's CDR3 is CSVVPLKSSYNEQFF. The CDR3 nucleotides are TGCAGCGTTGTGCCCTTGAAGAGCTCCTACAATGAGCAGTTCTTC.

This chain's CDR3 is CASRPTSGVRTDTQYF. CDR3 coding DNA: TGTGCCAGCAGACCAACTAGCGGGGTGCGCACAGATACGCAGTATTTT. The chain employs TRBV28 and TRBJ2-3, with 10 bases identical to TRBD2. Per germline, CDR1 MDHEN and CDR2 SYDVKM. J lost 1 base, V lost 6 bases, and 7 bases had no gene match. The CDR3 totals 16 residues. Filled out from reference TRBV28 and TRBJ2-3, the complete variable domain reads DVKVTQSSRYLVKRTGEKVFLECVQDMDHENMFWYRQDPGLGLRLIYFSYDVKMKEKGDIPEGYSVSREKKERFSLILESASTNQTSMYLCASRPTSGVRTDTQYFGPGTRLTVL.

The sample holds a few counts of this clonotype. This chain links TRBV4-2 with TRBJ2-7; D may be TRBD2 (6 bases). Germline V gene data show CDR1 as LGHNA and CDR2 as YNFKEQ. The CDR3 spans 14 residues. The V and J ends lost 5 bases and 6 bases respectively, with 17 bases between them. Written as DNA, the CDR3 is TGTGCCAGCAGCGTCCGGCGGGACCAAGGCGAGCAGTACTTC. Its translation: CASSVRRDQGEQYF.

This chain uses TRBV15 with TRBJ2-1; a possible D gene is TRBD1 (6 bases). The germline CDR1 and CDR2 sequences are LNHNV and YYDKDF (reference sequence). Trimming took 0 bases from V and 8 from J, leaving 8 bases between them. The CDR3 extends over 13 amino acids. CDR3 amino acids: CATSRDQGYEQFF. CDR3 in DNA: TGTGCCACCAGCAGAGATCAGGGGTATGAGCAGTTCTTC.

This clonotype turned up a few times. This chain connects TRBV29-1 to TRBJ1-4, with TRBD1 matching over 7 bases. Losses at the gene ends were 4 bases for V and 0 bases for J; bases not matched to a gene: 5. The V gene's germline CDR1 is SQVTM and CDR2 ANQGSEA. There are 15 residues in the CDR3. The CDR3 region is CSVVGTAATNEKLFF. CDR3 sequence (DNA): TGCAGCGTTGTGGGGACAGCTGCAACTAATGAAAAACTGTTTTTT.

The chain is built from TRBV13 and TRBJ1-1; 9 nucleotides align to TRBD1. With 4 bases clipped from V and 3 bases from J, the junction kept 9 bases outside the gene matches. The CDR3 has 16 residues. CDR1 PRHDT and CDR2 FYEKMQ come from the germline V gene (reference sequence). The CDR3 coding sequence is TGTGCCAGCAGCTCCTCCCTGACAGGGGGATACACTGAAGCTTTCTTT. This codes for CASSSSLTGGYTEAFF.

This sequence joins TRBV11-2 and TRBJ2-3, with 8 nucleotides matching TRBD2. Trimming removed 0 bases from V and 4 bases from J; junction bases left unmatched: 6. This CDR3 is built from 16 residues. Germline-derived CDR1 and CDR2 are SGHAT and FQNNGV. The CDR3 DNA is TGTGCCAGCAGCTTAGAGGGGGCGGGAGGCGCAGATACGCAGTATTTT. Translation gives CASSLEGAGGADTQYF. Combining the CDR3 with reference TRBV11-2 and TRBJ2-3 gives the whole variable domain EAGVAQSPRYKIIEKRQSVAFWCNPISGHATLYWYQQILGQGPKLLIQFQNNGVVDDSQLPKDRFSAERLKGVDSTLKIQPAKLEDSAVYLCASSLEGAGGADTQYFGPGTRLTVL.

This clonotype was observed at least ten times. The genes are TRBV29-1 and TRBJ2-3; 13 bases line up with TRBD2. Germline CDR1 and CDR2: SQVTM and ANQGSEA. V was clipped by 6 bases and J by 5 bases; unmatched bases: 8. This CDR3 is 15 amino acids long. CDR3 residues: CSVTWTSGSQDTQYF. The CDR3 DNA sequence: TGCAGCGTCACCTGGACTAGCGGGAGTCAAGATACGCAGTATTTT.

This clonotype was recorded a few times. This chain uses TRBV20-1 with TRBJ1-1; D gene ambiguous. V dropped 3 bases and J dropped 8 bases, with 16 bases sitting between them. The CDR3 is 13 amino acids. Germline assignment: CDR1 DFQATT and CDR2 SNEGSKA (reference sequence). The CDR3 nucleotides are TGCAGTGCTAGGGTTCCCTGGCAAGCCGAAGCTTTCTTT. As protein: CSARVPWQAEAFF.

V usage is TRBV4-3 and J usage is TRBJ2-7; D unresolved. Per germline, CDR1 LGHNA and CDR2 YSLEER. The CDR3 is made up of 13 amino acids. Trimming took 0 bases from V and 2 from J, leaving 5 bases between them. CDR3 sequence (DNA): TGCGCCAGCAGCCAAGAAAGAACCTACGAGCAGTACTTC. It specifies CASSQERTYEQYF.

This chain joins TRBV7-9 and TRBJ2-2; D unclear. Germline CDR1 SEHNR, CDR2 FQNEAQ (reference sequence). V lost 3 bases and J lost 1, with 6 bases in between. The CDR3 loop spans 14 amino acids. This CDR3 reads CASSFYRNTGELFF. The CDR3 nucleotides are TGTGCCAGCAGCTTTTACAGGAACACCGGGGAGCTGTTTTTT.

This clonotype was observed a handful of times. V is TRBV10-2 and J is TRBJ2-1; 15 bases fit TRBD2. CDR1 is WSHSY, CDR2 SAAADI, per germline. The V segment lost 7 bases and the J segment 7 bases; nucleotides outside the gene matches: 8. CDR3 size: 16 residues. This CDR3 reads CASTGLAGGPRNEQFF. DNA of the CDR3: TGCGCCAGCACTGGACTAGCGGGAGGGCCACGGAATGAGCAGTTCTTC.

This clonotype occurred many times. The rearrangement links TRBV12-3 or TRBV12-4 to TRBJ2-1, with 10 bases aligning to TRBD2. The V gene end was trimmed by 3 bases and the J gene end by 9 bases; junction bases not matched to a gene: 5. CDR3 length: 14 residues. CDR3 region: CASSFTSGRGEQFF. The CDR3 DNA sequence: TGTGCCAGCAGTTTCACGAGCGGGAGGGGTGAGCAGTTCTTC.

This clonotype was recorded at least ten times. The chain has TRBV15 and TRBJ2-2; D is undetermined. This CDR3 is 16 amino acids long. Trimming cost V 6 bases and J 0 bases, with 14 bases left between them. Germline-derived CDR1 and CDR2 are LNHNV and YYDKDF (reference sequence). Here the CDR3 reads CATRGLEPSNTGELFF. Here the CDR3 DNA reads TGTGCCACCAGGGGTCTCGAGCCGTCGAACACCGGGGAGCTGTTTTTT.

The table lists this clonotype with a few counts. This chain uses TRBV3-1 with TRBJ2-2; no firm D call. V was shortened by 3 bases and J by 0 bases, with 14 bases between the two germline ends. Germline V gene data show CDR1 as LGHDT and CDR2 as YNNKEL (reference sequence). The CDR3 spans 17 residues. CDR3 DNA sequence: TGTGCCAGCAGCCAGTTCAGTACTTACGCGAACACCGGGGAGCTGTTTTTT. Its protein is CASSQFSTYANTGELFF.

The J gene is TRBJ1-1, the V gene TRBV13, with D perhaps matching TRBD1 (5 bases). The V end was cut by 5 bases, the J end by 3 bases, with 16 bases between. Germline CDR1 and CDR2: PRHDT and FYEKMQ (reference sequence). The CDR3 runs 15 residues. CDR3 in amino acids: CASSRTPGQDTEAFF. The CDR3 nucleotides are TGTGCCAGCAGCCGGACCCCCGGACAAGACACTGAAGCTTTCTTT. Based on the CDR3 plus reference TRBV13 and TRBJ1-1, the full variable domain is AAGVIQSPRHLIKEKRETATLKCYPIPRHDTVYWYQQGPGQDPQFLISFYEKMQSDKGSIPDRFSAQQFSDYHSELNMSSLELGDSALYFCASSRTPGQDTEAFFGQGTRLTVV.

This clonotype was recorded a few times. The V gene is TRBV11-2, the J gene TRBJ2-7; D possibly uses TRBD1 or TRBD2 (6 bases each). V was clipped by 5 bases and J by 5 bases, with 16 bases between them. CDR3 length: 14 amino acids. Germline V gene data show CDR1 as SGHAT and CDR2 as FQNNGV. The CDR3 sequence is CASSEGGREDEQYF. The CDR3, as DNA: TGTGCCAGCAGCGAAGGGGGAAGGGAGGACGAGCAGTACTTC.

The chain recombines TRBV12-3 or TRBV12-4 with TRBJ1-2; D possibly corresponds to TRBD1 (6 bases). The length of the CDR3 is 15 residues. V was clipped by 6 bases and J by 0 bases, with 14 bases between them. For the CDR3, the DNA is TGTGCCAGCAGACAAGGACAGAACTCTAACTATGGCTACACCTTC. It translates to CASRQGQNSNYGYTF.

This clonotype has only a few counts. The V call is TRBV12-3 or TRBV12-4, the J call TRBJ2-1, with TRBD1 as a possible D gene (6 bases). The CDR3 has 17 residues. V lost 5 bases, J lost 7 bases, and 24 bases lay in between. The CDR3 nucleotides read TGTGCCAGCAGTCCTAACCTACCGGTTGGGGGCGGGAATGAGCAGTTCTTC. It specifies CASSPNLPVGGGNEQFF.

The CDR3 DNA sequence: TGCAGCGTCGGGACTAGCGGGATGAGAAGATACGAGCAGTACTTC. Amino acids: CSVGTSGMRRYEQYF. The chain uses TRBV29-1 and TRBJ2-7; 13 nucleotides match TRBD2. V shed 6 bases, J shed 4 bases, and the junction held 9 bases outside the gene matches. Germline assignment: CDR1 SQVTM and CDR2 ANQGSEA. The CDR3 has 15 amino acids.

Here the CDR3 reads CSARDRNTEAFF. The CDR3 DNA reads TGCAGTGCCCGGGACCGGAACACTGAAGCTTTCTTT. The gene calls are TRBV20-1 and TRBJ1-1, with D possibly TRBD1 on 5 matching bases. The CDR3 consists of 12 residues. Trimming pared 6 bases from V and 1 base from J, leaving 9 bases between. The V gene's germline CDR1 is DFQATT and CDR2 SNEGSKA (reference sequence).

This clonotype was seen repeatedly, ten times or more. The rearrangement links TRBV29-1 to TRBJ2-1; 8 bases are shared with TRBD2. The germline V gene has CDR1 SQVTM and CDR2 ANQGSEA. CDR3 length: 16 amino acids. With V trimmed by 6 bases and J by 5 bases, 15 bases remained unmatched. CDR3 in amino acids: CSVGGWELAEDNEQFF. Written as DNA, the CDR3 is TGCAGCGTGGGGGGATGGGAACTAGCGGAGGACAATGAGCAGTTCTTC.

The CDR3 nucleotides are TGCAGCGTGGACGGGGGACTAGCGGGGGCTGAGCAGTTCTTC. Residues: CSVDGGLAGAEQFF. The chain links TRBV29-1 to TRBJ2-1; 14 positions agree with TRBD2. Germline CDR1 is SQVTM and CDR2 is ANQGSEA. This CDR3 comprises 14 residues. The V and J ends lost 6 bases and 9 bases, in that order; junction bases with no gene match: 7.